These 14 T cell receptor beta chains share one sample of origin, sequenced in a study of blood T cell repertoires in COVID-19 (TCRdb year 2020). Library preparation used the immunoSEQ multiplex PCR assay. In TCRdb, the immuneACCESS table is reduced to in-frame sequences with V and J assigned. These tables do not hold every clone; where another copy was compared, an unresolved V gene accounts for under half, and the others remain unexplained. The sample contains some 200,000 clones, approximately 86% of them found a single time. 1.5% of the sample is held by the ten biggest clonotypes. Sequenced material: peripheral blood. The receptor set was obtained from a man younger than 30 with active or convalescent COVID-19.

The chain joins TRBV11-3 to TRBJ2-3; TRBD2 agrees at 16 bases. CDR3 length: 17 residues. Trimming removed 5 bases from V and 4 bases from J; junction bases left unmatched: 6. CDR1 is SGHNT, CDR2 YENEEA, per germline. The CDR3 here is CASSLGLAGGPADTQYF. The CDR3 DNA sequence: TGTGCCAGCAGCCTGGGACTAGCGGGAGGGCCCGCAGATACGCAGTATTTT.

The genes are TRBV7-9 and TRBJ2-7, with D hard to call. The CDR3 loop spans 18 amino acids. Trimming removed 4 bases at V and 0 bases at J, with 22 bases between. The germline V gene has CDR1 SEHNR and CDR2 FQNEAQ (reference sequence). CDR3 coding DNA: TGTGCCAGCAGCTCCTACGTTTTTAGCCAGAATATCTCCTACGAGCAGTACTTC. This translates into CASSSYVFSQNISYEQYF.

This chain links TRBV28 with TRBJ1-1; perhaps TRBD1 as D (5 bases). CDR3 length: 14 amino acids. Germline CDR1 is MDHEN and CDR2 is SYDVKM. With 6 bases removed from V and 7 bases from J, the gap between germline ends came to 18 bases. The CDR3 bases are TGTGCCAGCAGGGCCCTCGTCCAGGGACTTGAAGCTTTCTTT. Residues: CASRALVQGLEAFF.

This clone was counted between two and nine times. V usage is TRBV11-3 and J usage is TRBJ1-6, with 12 bases fitting TRBD1. The length of the CDR3 is 19 residues. The junction had 9 bases not matched to a gene; V was cut back by 1 base and J by 5 bases. Looked up from germline, CDR1 is SGHNT and CDR2 is YENEEA. CDR3 region: CASSLVRDRGLRDNSPLHF. CDR3 in DNA: TGTGCCAGCAGCTTAGTTAGGGACAGGGGGCTCCGGGATAATTCACCCCTCCACTTT.

V and J are TRBV9 and TRBJ1-2; a possible D gene is TRBD1 (6 bases). The CDR3 runs to 14 residues. V was pared by 4 bases and J by 8 bases, with 18 bases between. Germline V gives CDR1 SGDLS, CDR2 YYNGEE. The CDR3 DNA follows: TGTGCCAGCAGCCCAGGTTGGGGGGGGCACGGCTACACCTTC. Its translation: CASSPGWGGHGYTF.

The chain couples TRBV5-5 to TRBJ1-1; D might be TRBD1 (5 bases). The germline V gene encodes CDR1 SGHKS and CDR2 YYEKEE (reference sequence). CDR3 length: 13 amino acids. Trimming removed 2 bases at V and 10 bases at J, with 15 bases between. The CDR3 DNA reads as TGTGCCAGCAGCTTACCGCGGGACGAGGGAGCTTTCTTT. Translation: CASSLPRDEGAFF.

The chain is built from TRBV30 and TRBJ2-5; 7 bases are a match to TRBD1. With 3 bases clipped from V and 1 base from J, the junction kept 2 bases outside the gene matches. The V gene's germline CDR1 is GTSNPN and CDR2 SVGIG (reference sequence). The CDR3 extends over 13 amino acids. The CDR3 protein is CAWRGQIQETQYF. CDR3 nucleotides: TGTGCCTGGAGGGGACAGATCCAAGAGACCCAGTACTTC.

The chain has TRBV6-1 and TRBJ2-3; 14 nucleotides agree with TRBD2. CDR3 length equals 20 residues. Per the germline V gene, CDR1 is MNHNS and CDR2 is SASEGT. The V and J ends lost 1 base and 4 bases, in that order; junction bases with no gene match: 13. In DNA, the CDR3 is TGTGCCAGCAGTGAAGGACGTCGATGGACTAGCGGGAGGCCCCCAGATACGCAGTATTTT. Its translation is CASSEGRRWTSGRPPDTQYF.

This clone was seen a single time. The gene calls are TRBV7-3 and TRBJ1-2, with D possibly matching TRBD1 (5 bases). V was cut by 2 bases and J by 8 bases, with 15 bases left in between. The germline V gene encodes CDR1 SGHTA and CDR2 FQGTGA. The CDR3 runs to 14 residues. The CDR3 nucleotides are TGTGCCAGCAGCTTATTACCGGGACTCGAAGGCTACACCTTC. Translated, it gives CASSLLPGLEGYTF.

The V call is TRBV3-1 (or the pseudogene TRBV3-2), the J call TRBJ1-3; D is undetermined. The CDR3 loop spans 15 amino acids. The V gene lost 1 base and the J gene lost 4 bases, with 11 bases spanning the gap. Per the germline V gene, CDR1 is LGHDT and CDR2 is YNNKEL (reference sequence). The CDR3 protein is CASSQVAGGGNTIYF. The CDR3 nucleotides read TGTGCCAGCAGCCAAGTGGCAGGAGGAGGAAACACCATATATTTT.

The V gene is TRBV11-3, the J gene TRBJ2-2; a possible D gene is TRBD2 (6 bases). The CDR3 extends over 13 amino acids. Between the trimmed V and J ends, which lost 8 bases and 3 bases, there was a span of 10 bases. CDR1 is SGHNT, CDR2 YENEEA, per germline. The CDR3 nucleotides are TGTGCCAGCGAATGGGGGGACACCGGGGAGCTGTTTTTT. This sequence encodes CASEWGDTGELFF.

The chain couples TRBV7-6 to TRBJ2-7; D gene unclear. Germline CDR1 and CDR2: SGHVS and FNYEAQ. The CDR3 covers 15 residues. Trimming shortened V by 1 base and J by 4 bases, and 14 bases separated the two germline ends. CDR3 amino acids: CASSLGAATTYEQYF. The CDR3 DNA sequence: TGTGCCAGCAGCTTAGGCGCGGCTACCACTTACGAGCAGTACTTC. Full variable domain (rest looked up from reference TRBV7-6 and TRBJ2-7): GAGVSQSPRYKVTKRGQDVALRCDPISGHVSLYWYRQALGQGPEFLTYFNYEAQQDKSGLPNDRFSAERPEGSISTLTIQRTEQRDSAMYRCASSLGAATTYEQYFGPGTRLTVT.

This chain connects TRBV7-2 to TRBJ2-7; tentative D call: TRBD2 (6 bases). This CDR3 region has 15 residues. CDR1 and CDR2 from the germline V gene are SGHTA and FQGNSA. V was trimmed by 0 bases and J by 3 bases, leaving 12 bases between them. CDR3 in amino acids: CASSLALGGYYEQYF. CDR3 nucleotide sequence: TGTGCCAGCAGCTTAGCGTTGGGAGGATACTACGAGCAGTACTTC.

This sequence joins TRBV7-9 and TRBJ1-1; D gene ambiguous. Trimming left V 5 bases short and J 2 bases short, with 12 bases between. This CDR3 spans 14 amino acids. Germline V gene lookup returns CDR1 SEHNR and CDR2 FQNEAQ (reference sequence). CDR3 DNA sequence: TGTGCCAGCAGCCCCATAGTTCGAAACACTGAAGCTTTCTTT. It codes for CASSPIVRNTEAFF.